This T cell receptor beta chain was documented in a study of radiotherapy plus CTLA-4 blockade in lung cancer (dated by TCRdb to about 2018). The study in broad terms: Objective responses occurred in approximately 17% of enrolled patients, and around 29% achieved disease control. General study outcomes and caveats: After treatment with radiotherapy and ipilimumab, TCR clones that originated in tumors expanded in peripheral blood. Early dynamic changes in blood T cell clones, together with increased serum interferon-beta after radiation, were reported as the strongest predictors of response.

The study tested focal radiation therapy combined with CTLA-4 blockade (ipilimumab) in patients with chemo-refractory metastatic non-small-cell lung cancer. Library creation used the immunoSEQ multiplex PCR assay. TCRdb holds this immuneACCESS table with in-frame rearrangements only. Some clones are missing; in checked studies, unresolved V genes explain under half, and the rest has no known cause. This sample comprises over 75,000 clones, under 90% of them detected only once. The ten top clones hold around 0.8% of the sample. A word on this clone: Its antigen specificity is not known. Per-nucleotide qualities are absent, and no much larger clonotype sits a single base away.

CDR1 MDHEN and CDR2 SYDVKM are derived from the germline V gene. V trim: 7 bases; J trim: 4 bases; unmatched bases: 15. The CDR3 holds 17 amino acids from the cysteine to the phenylalanine. Only CDR3 DNA is held: 51 bases, read in frame from base 1. The sample was peripheral blood, taken from a patient treated with radiotherapy plus ipilimumab. The TCR originated in a human donor with non-small cell lung cancer who had stable disease on radiotherapy plus ipilimumab. The chain couples TRBV28 to TRBJ2-3; TRBD2 fits 9 bases in the junction. The CDR3 corresponds to CASITNGREGPSDTQYF. The nucleotide sequence reads TGTGCCAGCATTACAAACGGGCGGGAGGGCCCATCAGATACGCAGTATTTT. When the CDR3 is completed using the reference TRBV28 and TRBJ2-3 genes on either side, the full variable domain is DVKVTQSSRYLVKRTGEKVFLECVQDMDHENMFWYRQDPGLGLRLIYFSYDVKMKEKGDIPEGYSVSREKKERFSLILESASTNQTSMYLCASITNGREGPSDTQYFGPGTRLTVL.